This TCR beta chain was documented in a study of cytomegalovirus exposure and HLA in healthy donors. The primer mix had 60 Vbeta and 13 Jbeta primers. Produced via immunoSEQ multiplex PCR; TCRdb's table is partial and in-frame only. This sample's table reports about 190,000 clones. Germline CDR1 and CDR2: MDHEN and SYDVKM. Trimming took 4 bases from V and 3 from J; bases not matched to a gene: 5. This CDR3 is 14 amino acids long. This TCR was recovered from a woman in her 30s in good health and CMV-seropositive. The V gene is TRBV28, the J gene TRBJ1-2; 7 nucleotides line up with TRBD1. The sequenced sample was PBMCs. Here the CDR3 reads CASSSGQRYYGYTF. As DNA, the CDR3 is TGTGCCAGCAGTTCGGGACAGCGCTACTATGGCTACACCTTC.